The entry below describes one T cell receptor beta chain. No antigen is known for it. The source of the sample is a study of vaccination effects on CD4 cells after COVID-19. Study-level findings and limits: From healthy vaccinees, only 1 of 255 vaccine-induced clones also reacted to common cold coronaviruses. The study found marked clonal contraction of infection- and vaccine-induced clones late after vaccination.

The ends lost 4 bases at V and 8 bases at J; junction bases unmatched: 15. CDR1 SGHNT and CDR2 YYREEE come from the germline V gene (reference sequence). The CDR3 covers 16 residues. Clones were read by immunoSEQ multiplex PCR, and TCRdb kept only the in-frame ones, dropping some. The sample lists about 57,000 clones; less than 80% were seen once. On day 10 of culture, CD4+ T cells were separated out. Two doses of BNT162b2 or mRNA-1273 vaccine were administered to participants. In the cultures, half the medium was exchanged for IL-2 medium on days 3 and 7. The specimen was CD4+ T cells from PBMCs cultured without peptide, collected after COVID-19 vaccination. The rearrangement joins TRBV5-4 to TRBJ2-1; 7 bases line up with TRBD2. The source of this sequence is a human donor who received a COVID-19 vaccine. CDR3: CASSPLGGGPMDEQFF. In DNA, the CDR3 is TGTGCCAGCAGCCCCCTGGGGGGAGGGCCGATGGATGAGCAGTTCTTC.